Following are 5 T cell receptor beta chains from one sample sequenced in a study of identical twins. TCRdb reprocessed the 5' RACE reads via MiXCR and lists one record per CDR3 protein. The table lists roughly 710,000 distinct CDR3 sequences, 5.5% to 6.5% of them singletons. Source material: naive T cells sorted from blood. The receptor source for this set is a young man in good health.

Comment on this clonotype: A much larger clone lies one base from this, so it may be a read error. The CDR3 carries no conserved terminal phenylalanine or tryptophan, so it likely arises from a read error. The V gene is TRBV14, the J gene TRBJ2-1; tentatively, D is TRBD1 (5 bases). CDR3 size: 15 residues. The germline V and J ends were trimmed by 4 bases and 6 bases, with 16 bases remaining between them. CDR1 is SGHDN and CDR2 is FVKESK in the germline V gene. Here the CDR3 DNA reads TGTGCCAGCAGCCTCTGGGGCTCCCACTCCAATGAGCAGTTCTAC. Translated: CASSLWGSHSNEQFY.

J is TRBJ1-1 and V is TRBV12-3 or TRBV12-4; D perhaps matches TRBD1 (6 bases). The CDR3 covers 13 residues. V was pared by 5 bases and J by 11 bases, with 18 bases between. This chain's CDR3 is CASSLLPPGEAFF. CDR3 DNA: TGTGCCAGCAGTCTCCTTCCCCCAGGGGAGGCTTTCTTT.

This clonotype was observed at least ten times. The chain joins TRBV24-1 to TRBJ1-2, with D unresolved. CDR3 length equals 13 residues. V was trimmed by 3 bases and J by 8 bases, leaving 12 bases between them. CDR1 and CDR2 (germline): KGHDR, SFDVKD. CDR3 nucleotides: TGTGCCACCAGTGATGGGCCTTTCGAGGGCTACACCTTC. Translation: CATSDGPFEGYTF.

This clonotype was found many times. The chain uses TRBV7-2 and TRBJ2-1; D is undetermined. The CDR3 length is 14 residues. Trimming shortened V by 5 bases and J by 4 bases, and 12 bases separated the two germline ends. CDR1 and CDR2 (germline): SGHTA, FQGNSA. CDR3 sequence reads: CASSPPPPYNEQFF. CDR3 nucleotides: TGTGCCAGCAGCCCGCCCCCACCTTACAATGAGCAGTTCTTC.

The V call is TRBV11-2, the J call TRBJ2-5, with TRBD2 as a possible D gene (5 bases). The CDR3 is made up of 15 amino acids. V was clipped by 5 bases and J by 4 bases, with 17 bases between them. Germline-derived CDR1 and CDR2 are SGHAT and FQNNGV. The CDR3 DNA reads TGTGCCAGCAGCCTACGAACTCGGGGTCTAGAGACCCAGTACTTC. Protein product: CASSLRTRGLETQYF. The entire variable domain, with the rest obtained from reference TRBV11-2 and TRBJ2-5, is as follows: EAGVAQSPRYKIIEKRQSVAFWCNPISGHATLYWYQQILGQGPKLLIQFQNNGVVDDSQLPKDRFSAERLKGVDSTLKIQPAKLEDSAVYLCASSLRTRGLETQYFGPGTRLLVL.